This TCR beta chain was captured by sequencing in a study of CD8 T cells in Susac syndrome. CDR3 length: 13 residues. CDR1 is SQVTM, CDR2 ANQGSEA, per germline. There are a few counts of this clonotype. The RNA, about 0.45 to 1 ug, was put through reverse transcription using random hexamers. Across 54 Vbeta and 13 Jbeta, TCR beta CDR3 was amplified with immunoSEQ multiplex PCR. MiXCR, run by TCRdb on the immunoSEQ multiplex PCR reads, gives a single entry per CDR3 protein. Among about 160,000 distinct CDR3 sequences, about 91% were seen once, and the ten largest hold 0.08%. Sequencing of TCR beta was undertaken in CD8+ and CD4+ T cells derived from blood. Negative isolation yielded CD8+ and CD4+ T cells; FACS enriched TEMRA cells.

The chain joins TRBV29-1 to TRBJ2-3, with 10 nucleotides matching TRBD2. The source material was CD4+ T cells from PBMCs. The receptor was derived from a human donor in good health. The DNA for the CDR3 is TGCAGTGTCGGGACTAGCGGCACAGATACGCAGTATTTT. It is translated as CSVGTSGTDTQYF.